This T cell receptor beta chain was sequenced during a study of cytomegalovirus exposure and HLA in healthy donors. The study's findings and limits: A later analysis showed TCR association rates differing by HLA locus, peaking at DRB1 and lowest at HLA-C. A later analysis reportedly found that, within productive TCRs, an Asian-associated ancestry cluster had fewer N-insertions than the mean observed across the approximately 600 donors. Within the data, a cluster of highly shared sequence variants was likely a sequencing artifact.

For this clone: Antigen specificity is unknown.

The CDR3 loop spans 11 amino acids. Germline V gene lookup returns CDR1 MNHEY and CDR2 SVGAGI. The PCR used 60 Vbeta and 13 Jbeta primers. Sequencing was performed with immunoSEQ multiplex PCR; in TCRdb, only in-frame clones are kept and a portion is missing. Of roughly 200,000 clones in the sample, about 85% are singletons; the top ten hold under 1.2%. Sequencing was done on a sample of PBMCs. The chain combines TRBV6-5 with TRBJ2-5; D is undetermined. TRBJ2-7 explains the end of the DNA better; the J call may be wrong. This TCR derives from a boy between 2 and 10 years old in good health and CMV-seronegative. CDR3 amino acids: CASSLGYEQYF. The CDR3 DNA follows: TGTGCCAGCAGTTTGGGCTACGAGCAGTACTTC.